The 19 T cell receptor beta chains below were found in one sample sequenced in a study of response to subunit inactivated influenza vaccine. TCRdb reprocessed the RT-PCR reads via MiXCR and lists one record per CDR3 protein. This sample has 700,000 to 900,000 distinct CDR3 sequences, with around 20% found just once. The source material was PBMCs from blood, sampled more than 4 days after vaccination. The receptor set was obtained from a man aged 50-60 years who received an inactivated influenza vaccine.

This clonotype was counted only a few times. DNA for the CDR3: TGTGCCATCAGCGAAGGAGTCGCCGGGGGCACTGAAGCTTTCTTT. Protein sequence: CAISEGVAGGTEAFF. This chain joins TRBV10-3 and TRBJ1-1; perhaps TRBD1 as D (5 bases). Trimming shortened V by 6 bases and J by 4 bases, and 18 bases separated the two germline ends. CDR3 length equals 15 residues. Germline assignment: CDR1 ENHRY and CDR2 SYGVKD.

This sequence joins TRBV28 and TRBJ2-4; 7 bases fit TRBD1. The junction had 13 bases not matched to a gene; V was cut back by 5 bases and J by 0 bases. The germline V gene encodes CDR1 MDHEN and CDR2 SYDVKM. The CDR3 loop spans 18 amino acids. For the CDR3, the DNA is TGTGCCAGCAGTGGGGACAGTTACCCTACGTTAGCCAAAAACATTCAGTACTTC. Its protein is CASSGDSYPTLAKNIQYF. Looking up the rest from reference TRBV28 and TRBJ2-4 gives the full variable domain: DVKVTQSSRYLVKRTGEKVFLECVQDMDHENMFWYRQDPGLGLRLIYFSYDVKMKEKGDIPEGYSVSREKKERFSLILESASTNQTSMYLCASSGDSYPTLAKNIQYFGAGTRLSVL.

This clonotype showed up many times. The V call is TRBV12-3 or TRBV12-4, the J call TRBJ2-3; 11 bases agree with TRBD1. Trimming removed 5 bases from V and 7 bases from J; junction bases left unmatched: 11. The CDR3 consists of 16 residues. This chain's CDR3 is CASSPWTGGFDNTQYF. In nucleotides, the CDR3 is TGTGCCAGCAGTCCCTGGACAGGGGGCTTTGATAATACGCAGTATTTT.

This clonotype showed up just a few times. The CDR3 bases are TGTGCCAGCAGCGACCAGACAGGGGGCTACTATGGCTACACCTTC. It specifies CASSDQTGGYYGYTF. This rearrangement joins TRBV12-3 or TRBV12-4 to TRBJ1-2; 10 bases line up with TRBD1. With 6 bases clipped from V and 3 bases from J, the junction kept 7 bases outside the gene matches. This CDR3 contains 15 residues.

This clonotype was detected many times. The rearrangement joins TRBV10-3 to TRBJ1-6; D is undetermined. Trimming removed 8 bases from V and 5 bases from J, with 10 bases in between. This CDR3 region has 13 residues. Germline V gives CDR1 ENHRY, CDR2 SYGVKD. The CDR3 loop is CAISRNDNSPLHF. The DNA for the CDR3 is TGTGCCATCTCGAGGAATGATAATTCACCCCTCCACTTT.

This clonotype appeared a few times. The rearrangement links TRBV20-1 to TRBJ1-1; weak D call: TRBD1 (5 bases). V was cut by 0 bases and J by 10 bases, with 18 bases left in between. The CDR3 is made up of 14 amino acids. Germline CDR1 and CDR2: DFQATT and SNEGSKA (reference sequence). In DNA, the CDR3 is TGCAGTGCTAGAGAAGGGACCTCCCCTTATGGAGCTTTCTTT. The encoded protein is CSAREGTSPYGAFF.

The table lists this clonotype with a few counts. CDR3 nucleotides: TGTGCCAGCAGCCTTGGACAGTACACTAATGAAAAACTGTTTTTT. Its translation is CASSLGQYTNEKLFF. V usage is TRBV4-2 and J usage is TRBJ1-4; D perhaps matches TRBD1 (6 bases). Looked up from germline, CDR1 is LGHNA and CDR2 is YNFKEQ. V gave up 4 bases and J gave up 2 bases, with 11 bases separating them. The CDR3 has 15 amino acids.

The CDR3 nucleotides read TGTGCCAGCAGCTTAGTGGGCCAGGCAGCAGAGACCCAGTACTTC. Amino acid sequence: CASSLVGQAAETQYF. This chain links TRBV7-2 with TRBJ2-5; D ambiguous. Trimming took 1 base from V and 4 from J, leaving 13 bases between them. Germline V gene lookup returns CDR1 SGHTA and CDR2 FQGNSA. This CDR3 region has 15 residues.

This chain links TRBV6-2 or TRBV6-3 with TRBJ2-1; D remains ambiguous. V lost 4 bases to trimming and J lost 8 bases, with 12 bases between them. Germline V gives CDR1 MNHEY, CDR2 SVGEGT. This CDR3 region has 13 residues. CDR3 coding DNA: TGTGCCAGCAGTTGGCCGGGTTTGGATGAGCAGTTCTTC. Its protein is CASSWPGLDEQFF.

This clonotype was counted only a few times. CDR3 protein: CASSLLALNTGELFF. In DNA form, the CDR3 reads TGCGCCAGCAGCTTGCTAGCGCTCAACACCGGGGAGCTGTTTTTT. The gene calls are TRBV5-1 and TRBJ2-2; D might be TRBD2 (6 bases). The germline V and J ends were trimmed by 1 base and 2 bases, with 9 bases remaining between them. CDR1 is SGHRS, CDR2 YFSETQ, per germline. The CDR3 has 15 residues.

This clonotype was seen a few times. This chain connects TRBV7-9 to TRBJ2-7; 8 nucleotides align to TRBD1. Germline lookup yields CDR1 SEHNR and CDR2 FQNEAQ (reference sequence). CDR3 length equals 14 residues. V trimming: 4 bases; J trimming: 5 bases; junction bases outside the gene matches: 7. CDR3 sequence: CASSSWTGYHEQYF. CDR3 DNA sequence: TGTGCCAGCAGCTCCTGGACAGGGTACCACGAGCAGTACTTC.

The chain recombines TRBV7-9 with TRBJ1-4; 9 bases are a match to TRBD1. J gave up 7 bases and V 4 bases, and 7 bases lay outside the gene matches. CDR3 length: 15 amino acids. Germline V gene lookup returns CDR1 SEHNR and CDR2 FQNEAQ (reference sequence). CDR3 nucleotide sequence: TGTGCCAGCAGCTACACAGGGGGCAGTCGTGAAAAACTGTTTTTT. Translating gives CASSYTGGSREKLFF.

Only a few counts were recorded for this clonotype. The J gene is TRBJ2-1, the V gene TRBV20-1; D gene uncertain. V was trimmed by 3 bases and J by 1 base, leaving 16 bases between them. The CDR3 consists of 16 residues. Germline CDR1 DFQATT, CDR2 SNEGSKA (reference sequence). CDR3: CSARVEEWSSYNEQFF. CDR3 sequence (DNA): TGCAGTGCTAGGGTGGAAGAGTGGAGTTCCTACAATGAGCAGTTCTTC.

The J gene is TRBJ1-4, the V gene TRBV11-2, with 10 positions matching TRBD1. V dropped 4 bases and J dropped 0; count of bases not matched to a gene: 14. There are 20 residues in the CDR3. The germline CDR1 and CDR2 sequences are SGHAT and FQNNGV. CDR3 DNA: TGTGCCAGCAGCTCCGGCCGGGACAGGGGTCGCGGGGCAACTAATGAAAAACTGTTTTTT. This gives the protein CASSSGRDRGRGATNEKLFF.

The table lists this clonotype with a count of one. The V call is TRBV28, the J call TRBJ2-1; 12 bases are shared with TRBD1. After removal of 5 bases from V and 7 bases from J, the junction contained 9 bases not matched to a gene. The CDR3 has 16 residues. The germline V gene encodes CDR1 MDHEN and CDR2 SYDVKM. CDR3 residues: CASSPSGTGGKNEQFF. The DNA of the CDR3 is TGTGCCAGCAGTCCCTCGGGGACAGGGGGCAAGAATGAGCAGTTCTTC.

This clonotype was picked up a small number of times. The rearrangement uses TRBV5-6 and TRBJ2-7; D perhaps matches TRBD2 (6 bases). CDR3 length: 13 amino acids. The V end was cut by 6 bases, the J end by 5 bases, with 15 bases between. Germline V gives CDR1 SGHDT, CDR2 YYEEEE. The chain's CDR3 is CASTRQRAHEQYF. For the CDR3, the DNA is TGTGCCAGCACGCGACAGCGGGCCCACGAGCAGTACTTC.

This clonotype has only a few counts. This sequence joins TRBV20-1 and TRBJ1-5; TRBD1 aligns across 7 bases. The CDR3 loop spans 14 amino acids. Per germline, CDR1 DFQATT and CDR2 SNEGSKA (reference sequence). Trimming took 2 bases from V and 3 from J; bases not matched to a gene: 4. CDR3 region: CSARPGTVNQPQHF. The DNA of the CDR3 is TGCAGTGCTAGACCAGGGACAGTCAATCAGCCCCAGCATTTT.

This clonotype was seen only a few times. This chain connects TRBV6-2 or TRBV6-3 to TRBJ2-3, with TRBD2 matching 13 bases. In germline, CDR1 is MNHEY, CDR2 SVGEGT. The CDR3 has 16 residues. V trimming: 8 bases; J trimming: 5 bases; junction bases outside the gene matches: 10. In DNA form, the CDR3 reads TGTGCCAGCCTCCCGACAACTAGCGGGAGGGTAGATACGCAGTATTTT. It is translated as CASLPTTSGRVDTQYF.

The rearrangement uses TRBV5-1 and TRBJ2-2; 12 bases match TRBD1. V dropped 4 bases and J dropped 4; count of bases not matched to a gene: 14. The CDR3 spans 19 residues. Per the germline V gene, CDR1 is SGHRS and CDR2 is YFSETQ. The CDR3 is CASSVGTGGRIASTGELFF. In nucleotides, the CDR3 is TGCGCCAGCAGCGTCGGGACAGGGGGCCGGATAGCGAGCACCGGGGAGCTGTTTTTT. Full variable domain (missing parts from reference TRBV5-1 and TRBJ2-2): KAGVTQTPRYLIKTRGQQVTLSCSPISGHRSVSWYQQTPGQGLQFLFEYFSETQRNKGNFPGRFSGRQFSNSRSEMNVSTLELGDSALYLCASSVGTGGRIASTGELFFGEGSRLTVL.